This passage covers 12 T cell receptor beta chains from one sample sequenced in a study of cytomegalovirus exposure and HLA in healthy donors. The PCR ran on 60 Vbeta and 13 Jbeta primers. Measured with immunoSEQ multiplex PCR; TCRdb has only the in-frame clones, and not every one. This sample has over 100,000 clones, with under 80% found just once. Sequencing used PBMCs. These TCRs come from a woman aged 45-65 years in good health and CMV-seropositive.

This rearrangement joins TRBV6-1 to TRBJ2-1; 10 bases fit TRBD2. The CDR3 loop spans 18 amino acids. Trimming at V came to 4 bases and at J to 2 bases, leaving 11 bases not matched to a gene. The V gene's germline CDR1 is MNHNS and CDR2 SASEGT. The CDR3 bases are TGTGCCAGCAGTGGAAGGGGTGTCAGCGGGAGGGCCTACAATGAGCAGTTCTTC. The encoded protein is CASSGRGVSGRAYNEQFF.

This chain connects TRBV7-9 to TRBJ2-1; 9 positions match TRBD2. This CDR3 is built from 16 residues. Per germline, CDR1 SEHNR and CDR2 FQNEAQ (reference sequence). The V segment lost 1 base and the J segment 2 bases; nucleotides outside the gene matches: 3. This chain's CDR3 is CASSLVRGGTYNEQFF. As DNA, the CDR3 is TGTGCCAGCAGCTTAGTGCGGGGGGGCACCTACAATGAGCAGTTCTTC.

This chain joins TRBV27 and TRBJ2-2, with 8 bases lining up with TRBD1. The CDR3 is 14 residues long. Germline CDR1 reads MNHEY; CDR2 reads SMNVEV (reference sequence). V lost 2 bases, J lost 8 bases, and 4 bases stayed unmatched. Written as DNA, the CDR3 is TGTGCCAGCAGTTTACCCGACAGGGGTGGGGAGCTGTTTTTT. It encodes CASSLPDRGGELFF.

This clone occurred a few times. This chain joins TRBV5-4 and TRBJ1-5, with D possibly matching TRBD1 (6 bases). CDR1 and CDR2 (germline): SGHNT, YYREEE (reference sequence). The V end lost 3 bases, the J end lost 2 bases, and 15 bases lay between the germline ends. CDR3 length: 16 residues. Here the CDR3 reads CASSSVPGAGNQPQHF. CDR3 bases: TGTGCCAGCAGCTCAGTCCCAGGGGCTGGCAATCAGCCCCAGCATTTT.

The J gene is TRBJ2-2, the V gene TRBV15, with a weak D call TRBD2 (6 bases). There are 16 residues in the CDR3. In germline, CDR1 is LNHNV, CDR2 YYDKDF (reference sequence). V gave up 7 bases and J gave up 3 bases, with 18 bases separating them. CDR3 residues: CATTSAGTPYTGELFF. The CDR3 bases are TGTGCCACCACCTCGGCGGGGACCCCATACACCGGGGAGCTGTTTTTT.

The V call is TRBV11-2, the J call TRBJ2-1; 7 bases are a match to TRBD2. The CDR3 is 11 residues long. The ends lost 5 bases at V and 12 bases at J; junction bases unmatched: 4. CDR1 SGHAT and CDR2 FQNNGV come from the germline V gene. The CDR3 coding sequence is TGTGCCAGCAGCCCCCGGGAGGCGCAGTTCTTC. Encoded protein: CASSPREAQFF.

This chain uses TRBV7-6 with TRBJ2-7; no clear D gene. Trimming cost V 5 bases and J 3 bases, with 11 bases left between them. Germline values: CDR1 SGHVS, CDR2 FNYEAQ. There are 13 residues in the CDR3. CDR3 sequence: CASSTERGYEQYF. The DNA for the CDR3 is TGTGCCAGCAGCACCGAGAGAGGCTACGAGCAGTACTTC.

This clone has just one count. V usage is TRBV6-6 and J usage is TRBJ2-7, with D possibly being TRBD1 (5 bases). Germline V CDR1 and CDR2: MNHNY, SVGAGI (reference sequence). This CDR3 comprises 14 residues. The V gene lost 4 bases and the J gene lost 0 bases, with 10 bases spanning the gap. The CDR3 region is CASSSPTVSYEQYF. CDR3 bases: TGTGCCAGCAGTTCACCGACAGTCTCCTACGAGCAGTACTTC.

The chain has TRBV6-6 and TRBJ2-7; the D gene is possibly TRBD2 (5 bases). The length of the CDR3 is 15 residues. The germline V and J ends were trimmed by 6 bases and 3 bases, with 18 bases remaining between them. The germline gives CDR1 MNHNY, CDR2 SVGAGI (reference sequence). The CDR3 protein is CASSNLASLDYEQYF. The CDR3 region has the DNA TGTGCCAGCAGCAATTTAGCGAGCCTGGACTACGAGCAGTACTTC.

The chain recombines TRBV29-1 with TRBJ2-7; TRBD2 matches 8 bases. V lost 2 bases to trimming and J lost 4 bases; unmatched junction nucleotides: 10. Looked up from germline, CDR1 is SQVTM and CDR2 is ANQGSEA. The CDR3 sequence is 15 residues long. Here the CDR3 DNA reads TGCAGCGTTGAAAAGGGTCTAGCGGGTGCTTACGAGCAGTACTTC. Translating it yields CSVEKGLAGAYEQYF.

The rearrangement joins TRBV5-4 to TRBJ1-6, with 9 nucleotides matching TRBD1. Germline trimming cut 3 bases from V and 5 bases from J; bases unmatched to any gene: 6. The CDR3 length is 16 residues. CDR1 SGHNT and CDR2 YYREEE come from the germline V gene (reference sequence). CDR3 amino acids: CASSYGQGRHNSPLHF. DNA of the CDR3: TGTGCCAGCAGCTACGGACAGGGGCGCCATAATTCACCCCTCCACTTT.

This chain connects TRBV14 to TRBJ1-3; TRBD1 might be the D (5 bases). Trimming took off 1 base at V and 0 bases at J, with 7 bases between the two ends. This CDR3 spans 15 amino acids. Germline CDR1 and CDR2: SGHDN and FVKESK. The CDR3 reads CASSQGGGSGNTIYF. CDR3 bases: TGTGCCAGCAGCCAAGGCGGGGGCTCTGGAAACACCATATATTTT.